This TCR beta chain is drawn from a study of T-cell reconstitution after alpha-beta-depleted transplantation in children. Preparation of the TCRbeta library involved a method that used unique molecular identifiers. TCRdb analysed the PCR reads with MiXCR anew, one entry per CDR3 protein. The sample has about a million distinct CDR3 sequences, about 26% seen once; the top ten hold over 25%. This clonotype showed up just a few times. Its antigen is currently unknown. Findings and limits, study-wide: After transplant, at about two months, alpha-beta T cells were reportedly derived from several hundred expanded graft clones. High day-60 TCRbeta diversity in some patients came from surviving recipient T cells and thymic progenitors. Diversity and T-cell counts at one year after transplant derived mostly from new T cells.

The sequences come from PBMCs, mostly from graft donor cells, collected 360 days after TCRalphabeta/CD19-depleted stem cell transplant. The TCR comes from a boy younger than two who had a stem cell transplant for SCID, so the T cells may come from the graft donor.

As DNA, the CDR3 is TGTGCCAGCAGTTTACGCCGACAGAATAGCAATCAGCCCCAGCATTTT. Residues: CASSLRRQNSNQPQHF. This chain uses TRBV12-3 or TRBV12-4 with TRBJ1-5; TRBD1 is a possible D gene (5 bases). The CDR3 contains 16 residues. The V end lost 2 bases, the J end lost 0 bases, and 11 bases lay between the germline ends.